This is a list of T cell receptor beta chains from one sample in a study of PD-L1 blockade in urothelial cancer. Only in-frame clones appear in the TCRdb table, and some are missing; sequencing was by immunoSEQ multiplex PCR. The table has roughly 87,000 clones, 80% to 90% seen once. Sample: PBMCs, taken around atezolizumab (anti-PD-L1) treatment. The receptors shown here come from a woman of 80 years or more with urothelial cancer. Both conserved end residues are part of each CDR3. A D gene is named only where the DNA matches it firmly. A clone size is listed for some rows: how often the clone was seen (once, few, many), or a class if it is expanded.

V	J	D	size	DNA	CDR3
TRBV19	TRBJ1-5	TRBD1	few	TGTGCCAGTAGTCCGCCAGGGGGGCGCAATCAGCCCCAGCATTTT	CASSPPGGRNQPQHF
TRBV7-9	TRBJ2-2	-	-	TGTGCCAGCAGCTCAACAAACACCGGGGAGCTGTTTTTT	CASSSTNTGELFF
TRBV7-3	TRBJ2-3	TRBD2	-	TGTGCCAGCAGCCCCCGGCGGGAGCGGACAGATACGCAGTATTTT	CASSPRRERTDTQYF
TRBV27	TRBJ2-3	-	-	TGTGCCAGCAGGTTCGGGGGAACGACTAGCACAGATACGCAGTATTTT	CASRFGGTTSTDTQYF
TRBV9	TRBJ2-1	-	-	TGTGCCAGCAGCGTAGTGAGCGGTCCCACTGTTTACAATGAGCAGTTCTTC	CASSVVSGPTVYNEQFF
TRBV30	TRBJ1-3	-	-	TGTGCCTGGAATGAGAGCCCTGGAAACACCATATATTTT	CAWNESPGNTIYF
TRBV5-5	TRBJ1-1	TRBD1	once	TGTGCCAGCAACAAGCCGGGACAGGGGCAAGGAGCTTTCTTT	CASNKPGQGQGAFF
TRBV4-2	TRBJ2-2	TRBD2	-	TGTGCCAGCAGCCAAGATCCCGGGAGGGCGTCCGGGGAGCTGTTTTTT	CASSQDPGRASGELFF
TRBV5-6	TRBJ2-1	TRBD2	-	TGTGCCAGCAGCTTGGACCCTAGCGGGAACTACAATGAGCAGTTCTTC	CASSLDPSGNYNEQFF
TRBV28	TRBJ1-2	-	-	TGTGCCAGCACCTCAAGTTCGCGTGGCTACACCTTC	CASTSSSRGYTF
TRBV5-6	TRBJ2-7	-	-	TGTGCCAGCAGCTTACAGGGAGCGGTCGTTGGGGAGCAGTACTTC	CASSLQGAVVGEQYF
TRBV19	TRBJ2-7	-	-	TGTGCCAGTAGTGCGACTCAATACGAGCAGTACTTC	CASSATQYEQYF
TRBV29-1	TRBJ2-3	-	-	TGCAGCGTACAGCGGGCCGCAGATACGCAGTATTTT	CSVQRAADTQYF
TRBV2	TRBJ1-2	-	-	TGTGCCAGCAGTGTCCGTGGCTACACCTTC	CASSVRGYTF
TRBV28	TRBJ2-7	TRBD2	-	TGTGCCAGTTCAGCGGGGAGCTCCTACGAGCAGTACTTC	CASSAGSSYEQYF
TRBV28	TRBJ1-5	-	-	TGTGCCAGCAGTTTATCTAGCAGGATGCAGCCCCAGCATTTT	CASSLSSRMQPQHF
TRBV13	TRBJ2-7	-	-	TGTGCCAGCAGCCCACCTGGACAGTCCTACGAGCAGTACTTC	CASSPPGQSYEQYF
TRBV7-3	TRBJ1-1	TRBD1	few	TGTGCCAGCAGCGCGACAGGGCTGAACACTGAAGCTTTCTTT	CASSATGLNTEAFF
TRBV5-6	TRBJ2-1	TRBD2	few	TGTGCCAGCACCTCTACTAGCGGGGCCTTGGGAGAGCAGTTCTTC	CASTSTSGALGEQFF
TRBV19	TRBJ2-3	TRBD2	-	TGTGCCAGTAGTATGGGTAGCGGGAGTACAGATACGCAGTATTTT	CASSMGSGSTDTQYF
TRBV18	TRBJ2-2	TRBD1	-	TGTGCCAGCTCACTTCGTGCCGGGACAGCGAACACCGGGGAGCTGTTTTTT	CASSLRAGTANTGELFF
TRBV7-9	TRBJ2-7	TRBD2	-	TGTGCCAGCAGCCCAAGCGGGAGGGTCAGCGAGCAGTACTTC	CASSPSGRVSEQYF
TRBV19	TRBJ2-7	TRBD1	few	TGTGCCAGTAGTAACACAGGGGAACCCTACGAGCAGTACTTC	CASSNTGEPYEQYF
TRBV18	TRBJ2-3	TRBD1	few	TGTGCCAGCTCACCAGGCGGACAGGGGTCGGATACGCAGTATTTT	CASSPGGQGSDTQYF
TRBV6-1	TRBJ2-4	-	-	TGTGCCAGCAGTGAAGCTAGCGTCCTTATTCAGTACTTC	CASSEASVLIQYF
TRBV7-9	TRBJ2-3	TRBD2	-	TGTGCCAGCAGCTTGGCTAGCGGGCGGGCAGATACGCAGTATTTT	CASSLASGRADTQYF
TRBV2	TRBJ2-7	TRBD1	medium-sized	TGTGCCAGCAGTGGGGACAGGCCCAGGGGCGAGCAGTACTTC	CASSGDRPRGEQYF
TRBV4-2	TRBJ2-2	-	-	TGTGCCAGCAGCCAAGGCCGACAGGCCACCGGGGAGCTGTTTTTT	CASSQGRQATGELFF
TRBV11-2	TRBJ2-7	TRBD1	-	TGTGCCAGCAGCATCCAACCGGGACAGGGGGCCTACGAGCAGTACTTC	CASSIQPGQGAYEQYF
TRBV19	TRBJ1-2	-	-	TGTGCCAGTAGTGCCACGTTACAGCTTAACTATGGCTACACCTTC	CASSATLQLNYGYTF
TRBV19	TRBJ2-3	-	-	TGTGCCAGTAGTATAGGGGGAGCGACAGATACGCAGTATTTT	CASSIGGATDTQYF
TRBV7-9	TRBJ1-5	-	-	TGTGCCAGCAGCTTAGAGGGCGGGCAGCCCCAGCATTTT	CASSLEGGQPQHF
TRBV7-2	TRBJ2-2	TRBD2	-	TGTGCCAGCAGCGCAGAACTAGCGGGAGTCACCGGGGAGCTGTTTTTT	CASSAELAGVTGELFF
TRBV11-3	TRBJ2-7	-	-	TGTGCCAGCAGCGGAGACGGATACGAGCAGTACTTC	CASSGDGYEQYF
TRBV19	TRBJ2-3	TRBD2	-	TGTGCCAGTCGAGCGGGATCCACAGATACGCAGTATTTT	CASRAGSTDTQYF
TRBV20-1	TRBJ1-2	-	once	TGCAGTGCTAGAGTTAATGGCTACACCTTC	CSARVNGYTF
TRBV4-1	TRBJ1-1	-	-	TGCGCCAGCAGCCCCAGCGGGCACTCGAACACTGAAGCTTTCTTT	CASSPSGHSNTEAFF
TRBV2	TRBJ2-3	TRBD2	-	TGTGCCAGCACTCGGGGAGTAGCGGGGAGGGCAGATACGCAGTATTTT	CASTRGVAGRADTQYF
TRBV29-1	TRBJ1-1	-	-	TGCAGCGTGTGGGGCAGGGCCAGCACTGAAGCTTTCTTT	CSVWGRASTEAFF
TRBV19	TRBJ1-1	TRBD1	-	TGTGCCAGTAGTCCCGGGACAGAGAACACTGAAGCTTTCTTT	CASSPGTENTEAFF
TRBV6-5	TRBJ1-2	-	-	TGTGCCAGCAGTGGGCAGGGCCGTGGCTACACCTTC	CASSGQGRGYTF
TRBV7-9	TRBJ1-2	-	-	TGTGCCAGCAGCTTAGAGGGGCTTCATGGCTACACCTTC	CASSLEGLHGYTF